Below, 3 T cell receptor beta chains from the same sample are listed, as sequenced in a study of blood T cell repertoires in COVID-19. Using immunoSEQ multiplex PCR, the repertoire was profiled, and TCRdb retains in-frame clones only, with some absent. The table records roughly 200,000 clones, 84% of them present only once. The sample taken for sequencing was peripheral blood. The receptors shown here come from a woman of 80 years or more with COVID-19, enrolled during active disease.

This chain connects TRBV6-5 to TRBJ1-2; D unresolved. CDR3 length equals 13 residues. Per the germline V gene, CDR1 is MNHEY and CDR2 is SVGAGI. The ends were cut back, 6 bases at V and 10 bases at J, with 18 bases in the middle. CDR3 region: CASSQPRSGNYTF. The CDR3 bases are TGTGCCAGCAGCCAACCTCGGTCAGGCAACTACACCTTC.

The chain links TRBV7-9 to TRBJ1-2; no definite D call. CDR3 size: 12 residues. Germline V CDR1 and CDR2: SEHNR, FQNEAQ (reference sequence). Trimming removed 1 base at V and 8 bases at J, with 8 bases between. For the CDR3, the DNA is TGTGCCAGCAGCTTAGAACAGAGCGGCTACACCTTC. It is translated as CASSLEQSGYTF.

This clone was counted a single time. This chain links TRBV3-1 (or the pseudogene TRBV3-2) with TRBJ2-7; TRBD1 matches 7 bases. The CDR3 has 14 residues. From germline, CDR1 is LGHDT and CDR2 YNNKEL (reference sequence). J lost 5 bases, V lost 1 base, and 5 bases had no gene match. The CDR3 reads CASSQARGLNEQYF. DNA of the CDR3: TGTGCCAGCAGCCAAGCTAGGGGGCTCAACGAGCAGTACTTC.